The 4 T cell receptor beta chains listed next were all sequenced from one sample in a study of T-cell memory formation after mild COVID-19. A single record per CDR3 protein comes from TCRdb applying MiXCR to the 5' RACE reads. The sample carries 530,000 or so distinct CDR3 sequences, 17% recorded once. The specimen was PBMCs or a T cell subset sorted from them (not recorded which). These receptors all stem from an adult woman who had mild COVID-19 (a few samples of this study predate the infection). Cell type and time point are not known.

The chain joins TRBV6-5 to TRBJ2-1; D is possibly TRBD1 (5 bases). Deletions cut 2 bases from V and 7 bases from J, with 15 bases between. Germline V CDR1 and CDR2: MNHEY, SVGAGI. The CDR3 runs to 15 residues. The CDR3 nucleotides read TGTGCCAGCAGTTACGGGGCGCCTCTTGGGAATGAGCAGTTCTTC. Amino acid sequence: CASSYGAPLGNEQFF.

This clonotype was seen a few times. Here the CDR3 reads CATSTGGSTDTQYF. CDR3 coding DNA: TGTGCCACTTCCACGGGGGGGTCGACAGATACGCAGTATTTT. This sequence joins TRBV7-3 and TRBJ2-3; TRBD2 agrees at 8 bases. This CDR3 has 14 residues. J was trimmed by 3 bases and V by 10 bases; bases with no gene match: 9. The germline gives CDR1 SGHTA, CDR2 FQGTGA.

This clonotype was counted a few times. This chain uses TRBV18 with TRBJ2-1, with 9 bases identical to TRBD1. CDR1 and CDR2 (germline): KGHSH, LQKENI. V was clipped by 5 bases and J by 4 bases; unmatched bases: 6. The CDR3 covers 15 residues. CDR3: CASSGGQGKYNEQFF. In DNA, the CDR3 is TGTGCCAGCTCAGGGGGACAGGGAAAGTACAATGAGCAGTTCTTC.

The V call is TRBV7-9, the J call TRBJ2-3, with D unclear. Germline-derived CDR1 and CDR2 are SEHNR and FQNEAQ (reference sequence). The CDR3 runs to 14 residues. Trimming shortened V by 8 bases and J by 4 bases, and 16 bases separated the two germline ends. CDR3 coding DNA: TGTGCCAGCCCCTTCCCTGGTGGTTCAGATACGCAGTATTTT. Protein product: CASPFPGGSDTQYF.